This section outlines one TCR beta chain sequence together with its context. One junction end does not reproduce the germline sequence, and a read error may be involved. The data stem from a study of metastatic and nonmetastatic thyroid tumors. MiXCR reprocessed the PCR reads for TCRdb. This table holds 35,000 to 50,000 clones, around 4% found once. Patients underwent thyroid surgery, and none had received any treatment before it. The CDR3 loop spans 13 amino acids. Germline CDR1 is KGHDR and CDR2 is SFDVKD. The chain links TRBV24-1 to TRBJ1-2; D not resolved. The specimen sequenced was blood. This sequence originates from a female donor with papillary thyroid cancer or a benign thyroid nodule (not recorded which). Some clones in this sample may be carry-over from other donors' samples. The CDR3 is CDTSVSGYVGYTF. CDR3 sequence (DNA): TGTGACACCAGTGTCTCAGGTTACGTAGGCTACACCTTC.